The T cell receptor (beta chain) under discussion was sequenced for a study of PD-1 blockade in classical Hodgkin lymphoma. Study results and caveats: The causes of the repertoire differences, possibly disease activity or prior therapy, remain undefined.

Concerning this clone itself: Its target is unknown.

Here immunoSEQ multiplex PCR was the method, and the copy in TCRdb shows in-frame clones only, minus some. The data show about 21,000 clones, less than 95% seen once. The CDR3 is 16 residues long. Indicated time point: newly diagnosed, previously untreated cHL patient sample. The TCR comes from a human donor with classical Hodgkin lymphoma. The sequencing input was peripheral blood mononuclear cells (PBMCs). The chain carries TRBV1 and TRBJ2-2; TRBD2, as called in the table, went unchecked against the DNA. TRBV1 is recorded as a pseudogene. CDR3 region: CTSSQTRGGNTGELFF. Here the CDR3 DNA reads TGCACCAGCAGCCAAACCCGGGGGGGCAACACCGGGGAGCTGTTTTTT.